The 29 T cell receptor beta chains below all came from one sample that was sequenced in a study of T-cell reconstitution after alpha-beta-depleted transplantation in children. A TCRbeta library incorporating unique molecular identifiers was prepared. Via MiXCR, TCRdb re-called the PCR reads, giving one row per CDR3 protein. The sample carries a few hundred thousand distinct CDR3 sequences, 20% to 30% recorded once. Sequenced here: PBMCs, sampled before TCRalphabeta/CD19-depleted stem cell transplant. These receptors were collected from a boy under two years old with Wiskott-Aldrich syndrome, due to receive a stem cell transplant.

Points on this clonotype: The limits of the CDR3 on the DNA are not certain, so only TCRdb's listed CDR3 is given. V usage is TRBV18 and J usage is TRBJ2-6; the D segment call TRBD1 is taken from the table without a DNA check. The germline CDR1 and CDR2 sequences are KGHSH and LQKENI. Ends included, the CDR3 has 17 residues. CDR3 region: CASSHYRVASGANVLTF.

This clonotype was recorded once. This rearrangement joins TRBV6-5 to TRBJ2-7, with a tentative D call TRBD2 (6 bases). Germline values: CDR1 MNHEY, CDR2 SVGAGI. V was cut by 2 bases and J by 6 bases, with 20 bases left in between. The length of the CDR3 is 16 residues. CDR3 sequence: CASSYGGGTATLEQYF. CDR3 in DNA: TGTGCCAGCAGTTACGGCGGCGGGACTGCCACCCTCGAGCAGTACTTC.

J is TRBJ2-1 and V is TRBV14; D uncertain. Germline V gene sequence: CDR1 SGHDN, CDR2 FVKESK. The CDR3 runs to 16 residues. Trimming cost V 4 bases and J 0 bases, with 13 bases left between them. As DNA, the CDR3 is TGTGCCAGCAGCCGCCCGACCGACGACTCCTACAATGAGCAGTTCTTC. Translating it yields CASSRPTDDSYNEQFF.

This clonotype was seen only a few times. The chain links TRBV24-1 to TRBJ2-1; TRBD2 aligns across 15 bases. Trimming at V came to 4 bases and at J to 11 bases, leaving 8 bases not matched to a gene. The CDR3 length is 16 residues. Germline V CDR1 and CDR2: KGHDR, SFDVKD. The CDR3 here is CATSDHGTSGRTQQFF. Written as DNA, the CDR3 is TGTGCCACCAGTGACCACGGGACTAGCGGGAGGACTCAGCAGTTCTTC.

The rearrangement links TRBV5-1 to TRBJ1-4; D perhaps matches TRBD1 (5 bases). The V end lost 0 bases, the J end lost 4 bases, and 7 bases lay between the germline ends. The CDR3 is 14 amino acids. The germline V gene has CDR1 SGHRS and CDR2 YFSETQ. The CDR3: CASSLGTNNEKLFF. CDR3 nucleotides: TGCGCCAGCAGCTTGGGGACAAATAATGAAAAACTGTTTTTT.

The chain is built from TRBV10-3 and TRBJ2-7; 7 nucleotides match TRBD2. CDR1 and CDR2 from the germline V gene are ENHRY and SYGVKD. The CDR3 extends over 14 amino acids. V was clipped by 6 bases and J by 2 bases; unmatched bases: 7. CDR3 protein: CAIRPAGTTYEQYF. The CDR3 DNA reads TGTGCCATCAGGCCAGCGGGAACAACCTACGAGCAGTACTTC.

This clonotype was seen only a few times. One end of the junction is discordant with germline, which a read error may explain. V is TRBV7-3 and J is TRBJ2-1; D unresolved. The CDR3 contains 12 residues. Per the germline V gene, CDR1 is SGHTA and CDR2 is FQGTGA. CDR3 region: CASSLTQNEQFF. CDR3 DNA: TGTGCTAGCAGCTTAACGCAGAATGAGCAGTTCTTC.

This clonotype was detected only a few times. V gene TRBV20-1 combines with J gene TRBJ2-7; D is unresolved. This CDR3 is built from 14 residues. Germline V CDR1 and CDR2: DFQATT, SNEGSKA (reference sequence). V was shortened by 3 bases and J by 2 bases, with 14 bases between the two germline ends. CDR3 in DNA: TGCAGTGCTAGTCGTATAGGCAGAACCTACGAGCAGTACTTC. It yields the protein CSASRIGRTYEQYF.

This clonotype occurred a few times. The rearrangement links TRBV15 to TRBJ2-7; TRBD2 matches 8 bases. This CDR3 is built from 15 residues. The V and J ends lost 1 base and 7 bases, in that order; junction bases with no gene match: 9. CDR1 is LNHNV, CDR2 YYDKDF, per germline (reference sequence). The CDR3 sequence: CATSRGRREGGEQYF. As DNA, the CDR3 is TGTGCCACCAGCAGAGGACGTCGGGAGGGTGGGGAGCAGTACTTC.

The chain joins TRBV4-1 to TRBJ1-5; weak D call: TRBD1 (5 bases). Trimming left V 2 bases short and J 3 bases short, with 14 bases between. The CDR3 contains 16 residues. The germline V gene has CDR1 MGHRA and CDR2 YSYEKL. The CDR3 bases are TGCGCCAGCAGCCAAAACTTGGGGCAGGACAATCAGCCCCAGCATTTT. This translates into CASSQNLGQDNQPQHF.

The rearrangement uses TRBV28 and TRBJ2-5, with 8 bases lining up with TRBD1. The trim removed 2 bases at V and 3 bases at J, leaving 8 bases unmatched. CDR1 and CDR2 from the germline V gene are MDHEN and SYDVKM. This CDR3 is built from 16 residues. This chain's CDR3 is CASSLIGDRTEETQYF. The CDR3 DNA reads TGTGCCAGCAGTTTAATAGGGGACAGGACCGAAGAGACCCAGTACTTC.

This clonotype has a single count. The V gene is TRBV11-2, the J gene TRBJ2-1; 9 nucleotides line up with TRBD2. The CDR3 runs to 18 residues. Germline lookup yields CDR1 SGHAT and CDR2 FQNNGV. V was pared by 5 bases and J by 0 bases, with 11 bases of the junction left unmatched. The CDR3 region is CASSSRGRVNGSYNEQFF. CDR3 nucleotides: TGTGCCAGCAGCAGTCGCGGGAGGGTTAATGGCTCCTACAATGAGCAGTTCTTC.

This clonotype has only a few counts. The chain employs TRBV20-1 and TRBJ1-6; tentatively, D is TRBD1 (6 bases). The CDR3 covers 16 residues. CDR1 and CDR2 from the germline V gene are DFQATT and SNEGSKA (reference sequence). Trimming shortened V by 3 bases and J by 8 bases, and 20 bases separated the two germline ends. This CDR3 reads CSASSPVTGTDSPLHF. CDR3 sequence (DNA): TGCAGTGCTAGTAGCCCGGTCACAGGGACGGATTCACCCCTCCACTTT.

This clonotype has only a few counts. The chain joins TRBV5-5 to TRBJ1-4, with 8 nucleotides matching TRBD1. Per germline, CDR1 SGHKS and CDR2 YYEKEE (reference sequence). The CDR3 totals 16 residues. V trimming: 2 bases; J trimming: 7 bases; junction bases outside the gene matches: 10. The CDR3 region is CASSFPTGASGEKLFF. The CDR3 region has the DNA TGTGCCAGCAGCTTTCCGACAGGGGCTAGTGGTGAAAAACTGTTTTTT.

V usage is TRBV7-9 and J usage is TRBJ2-1; 7 bases are a match to TRBD2. CDR3 size: 14 residues. Looked up from germline, CDR1 is SEHNR and CDR2 is FQNEAQ (reference sequence). Germline trimming cut 5 bases from V and 5 bases from J; bases unmatched to any gene: 6. Here the CDR3 reads CASSTGTKNNEQFF. The CDR3, as DNA: TGTGCCAGCAGCACCGGGACTAAAAACAATGAGCAGTTCTTC.

There are a few counts of this clonotype. The chain links TRBV5-1 to TRBJ2-2; perhaps TRBD2 as D (5 bases). CDR3 size: 14 residues. Trimming took 4 bases from V and 4 from J, leaving 11 bases between them. Germline V gives CDR1 SGHRS, CDR2 YFSETQ. CDR3 coding DNA: TGCGCCAGCAGCCCCGCGGGTTTCACCGGGGAGCTGTTTTTT. Encoded protein: CASSPAGFTGELFF.

This clonotype has at least ten counts. J is TRBJ2-5 and V is TRBV20-1, with 8 positions matching TRBD1. The germline CDR1 and CDR2 sequences are DFQATT and SNEGSKA (reference sequence). The CDR3 runs to 14 residues. Germline trimming cut 6 bases from V and 3 bases from J; bases unmatched to any gene: 9. Here the CDR3 reads CSAGRQGREETQYF. The CDR3 DNA follows: TGCAGTGCGGGCCGACAGGGGCGGGAAGAGACCCAGTACTTC.

This clonotype turned up a few times. One junction end does not reproduce the germline sequence, and a read error may be involved. The chain uses TRBV25-1 and TRBJ2-1; 9 bases agree with TRBD2. The CDR3 contains 16 residues. Germline lookup yields CDR1 MGHDK and CDR2 SYGVNS. The CDR3 DNA is TGTGCCAGCAGTAAATATAGCGGGAGCTCCTACAATGAGCAGTTCTTC. It translates to CASSKYSGSSYNEQFF.

The table lists this clonotype with a few counts. V is TRBV20-1 and J is TRBJ2-3, with D perhaps given as TRBD1 or TRBD2 (5 bases each). Trimming took 2 bases from V and 4 from J, leaving 13 bases between them. The CDR3 covers 14 residues. CDR1 DFQATT and CDR2 SNEGSKA come from the germline V gene (reference sequence). In DNA form, the CDR3 reads TGCAGTGCTAGAAGAGGGCTGGGGGCAGATACGCAGTATTTT. Translation gives CSARRGLGADTQYF.

The table lists this clonotype with a few counts. V is TRBV7-9 and J is TRBJ1-1; 9 bases map to TRBD1. Looked up from germline, CDR1 is SEHNR and CDR2 is FQNEAQ (reference sequence). The CDR3 contains 17 residues. The V segment lost 3 bases and the J segment 1 base; nucleotides outside the gene matches: 9. The CDR3 sequence is CASSFDTGGWGNTEAFF. As DNA, the CDR3 is TGTGCCAGCAGCTTCGATACAGGGGGCTGGGGGAACACTGAAGCTTTCTTT. The entire variable domain, with the rest obtained from reference TRBV7-9 and TRBJ1-1, is as follows: DTGVSQNPRHKITKRGQNVTFRCDPISEHNRLYWYRQTLGQGPEFLTYFQNEAQLEKSRLLSDRFSAERPKGSFSTLEIQRTEQGDSAMYLCASSFDTGGWGNTEAFFGQGTRLTVV.

The chain has TRBV20-1 and TRBJ2-1; D not resolved. CDR3 size: 12 residues. CDR1 is DFQATT and CDR2 is SNEGSKA in the germline V gene (reference sequence). Trimming took 0 bases from V and 9 from J, leaving 9 bases between them. The CDR3 is CSARDRLGEQFF. In DNA, the CDR3 is TGCAGTGCTAGAGATCGGCTGGGTGAGCAGTTCTTC.

The chain recombines TRBV10-3 with TRBJ2-1, with a possible D match to TRBD1 (7 bases). The CDR3 runs 17 residues. In germline, CDR1 is ENHRY, CDR2 SYGVKD. V shed 1 base and J shed 0 bases, with 13 bases lying between them. The CDR3 region is CAISEFSGGPSYNEQFF. CDR3 nucleotides: TGTGCCATCAGTGAGTTTTCAGGGGGGCCCTCCTACAATGAGCAGTTCTTC.

V gene TRBV5-6 combines with J gene TRBJ2-6, with a weak D call TRBD1 (6 bases). Germline V gene lookup returns CDR1 SGHDT and CDR2 YYEEEE. The V and J ends lost 3 bases and 4 bases respectively, with 11 bases between them. The CDR3 spans 15 residues. The CDR3 sequence: CASSYYRAGANVLTF. CDR3 nucleotide sequence: TGTGCCAGCAGCTATTACAGGGCCGGGGCCAACGTCCTGACTTTC.

This clonotype has more than one count but fewer than ten. The J gene is TRBJ1-5, the V gene TRBV20-1; 7 positions match TRBD1. The J segment lost 4 bases and the V segment lost 0 bases, leaving 6 bases of the junction unmatched. This CDR3 is 15 amino acids long. Germline loops: CDR1 DFQATT, CDR2 SNEGSKA (reference sequence). The CDR3 DNA reads TGCAGTGCTAGAGAATACAGGGGTGGGAATCAGCCCCAGCATTTT. Amino acid sequence: CSAREYRGGNQPQHF.

This clonotype was picked up a small number of times. V and J are TRBV5-1 and TRBJ2-1; maybe TRBD2 (6 bases). The germline gives CDR1 SGHRS, CDR2 YFSETQ. V was cut by 4 bases and J by 6 bases, with 20 bases left in between. The CDR3 spans 16 residues. The CDR3 protein is CASSISQRAWGNEQFF. The CDR3 DNA is TGCGCCAGCAGCATCTCCCAGCGGGCATGGGGCAATGAGCAGTTCTTC.

This clonotype has more than one count but fewer than ten. The J gene is TRBJ2-1, the V gene TRBV5-1; 8 nucleotides agree with TRBD2. The junction had 5 bases not matched to a gene; V was cut back by 2 bases and J by 4 bases. Germline V gene data show CDR1 as SGHRS and CDR2 as YFSETQ. The length of the CDR3 is 15 residues. CDR3 in DNA: TGCGCCAGCAGCTTCACGAGCGGGGGATACAATGAGCAGTTCTTC. It specifies CASSFTSGGYNEQFF.

The chain uses TRBV18 and TRBJ2-4; D remains ambiguous. Trimming took off 0 bases at V and 2 bases at J, with 11 bases between the two ends. Germline values: CDR1 KGHSH, CDR2 LQKENI. The CDR3 has 16 residues. The CDR3 loop reads CASSPPNPLTKNIQYF. The CDR3 region has the DNA TGTGCCAGCTCACCACCGAACCCATTAACCAAAAACATTCAGTACTTC.

The chain links TRBV2 to TRBJ2-1; D may correspond to TRBD1 or TRBD2 (5 bases each). This CDR3 is built from 12 residues. With 4 bases removed from V and 6 bases from J, the gap between germline ends came to 7 bases. From germline, CDR1 is SNHLY and CDR2 FYNNEI. Here the CDR3 reads CASSVGANEQFF. The CDR3 DNA sequence: TGTGCCAGCAGTGTCGGGGCCAATGAGCAGTTCTTC.

This clonotype was seen more than once but under ten times. This chain joins TRBV2 and TRBJ1-2; 8 bases are a match to TRBD1. The CDR3 extends over 15 amino acids. Germline V gene data show CDR1 as SNHLY and CDR2 as FYNNEI. J gave up 4 bases and V 6 bases, and 10 bases lay outside the gene matches. CDR3 loop: CASRAGGAFFYGYTF. The CDR3 nucleotides are TGTGCCAGCAGGGCAGGGGGCGCTTTTTTCTATGGCTACACCTTC.